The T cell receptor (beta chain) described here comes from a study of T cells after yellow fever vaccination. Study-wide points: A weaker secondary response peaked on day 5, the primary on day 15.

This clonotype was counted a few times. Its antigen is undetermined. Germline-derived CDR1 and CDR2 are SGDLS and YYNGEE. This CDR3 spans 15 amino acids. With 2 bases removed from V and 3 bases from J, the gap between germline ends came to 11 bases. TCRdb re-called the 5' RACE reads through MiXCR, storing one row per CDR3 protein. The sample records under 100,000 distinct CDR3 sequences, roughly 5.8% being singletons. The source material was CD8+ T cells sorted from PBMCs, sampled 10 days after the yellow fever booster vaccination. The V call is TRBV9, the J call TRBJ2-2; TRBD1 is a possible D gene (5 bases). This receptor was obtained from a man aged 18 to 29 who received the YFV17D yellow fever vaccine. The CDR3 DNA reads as TGTGCCAGCAGCGTCTCCTGGGGCCACACCGGGGAGCTGTTTTTT. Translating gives CASSVSWGHTGELFF.